This T cell receptor (beta chain) was retrieved from a study of spatial heterogeneity in lung cancer. This clonotype was seen repeatedly, ten times or more. Time point described: sample taken at primary tumor resection. Samples came from roughly 75 TRACERx patients with untreated early-stage lung cancer. A unique molecular identifier was carried by every single TCR cDNA molecule. One entry per CDR3 protein results from TCRdb running MiXCR on the 5' RACE reads. Seen here are 13,000 or so distinct CDR3 sequences, 3.5% to 4% observed once, and the top ten hold 45%. This CDR3 has 13 amino acids. The ends were cut back, 6 bases at V and 7 bases at J, with 16 bases in the middle. Germline V gene lookup returns CDR1 SGHVS and CDR2 FQNEAQ.

The TCR originated in a male donor with early-stage non-small cell lung cancer. The genes are TRBV7-8 and TRBJ2-7; tentatively, D is TRBD1 (5 bases). Here the sequenced sample was PBMCs, taken at surgery. The CDR3 region is CASSLGAPGEQYF. Here the CDR3 DNA reads TGTGCCAGCAGTCTAGGGGCGCCGGGTGAGCAGTACTTC.